These 4 T cell receptor beta chains share one sample of origin, sequenced in a study of T cell responses to AZD1222 COVID-19 vaccine. This table comes from immunoSEQ multiplex PCR, and its TCRdb copy is limited to in-frame clones, with some not included. The table lists approximately 150,000 clones, 86% of them singletons. This specimen was peripheral blood, taken 28 days after the second AZD1222 dose. Receptors originate from an adult who received the AZD1222 COVID-19 vaccine.

The gene calls are TRBV27 and TRBJ1-5; no definite D call. Germline V gene data show CDR1 as MNHEY and CDR2 as SMNVEV (reference sequence). CDR3 size: 17 residues. V dropped 3 bases and J dropped 1 base, with 16 bases sitting between them. CDR3 in amino acids: CASSLEGRFTSNQPQHF. CDR3 sequence (DNA): TGTGCCAGCAGTTTGGAGGGTCGTTTTACGAGCAATCAGCCCCAGCATTTT.

This clone came up once. The chain couples TRBV14 to TRBJ1-4; a weak D match, TRBD1 (5 bases). The CDR3 has 15 amino acids. V gave up 5 bases and J gave up 5 bases, with 15 bases separating them. Germline V CDR1 and CDR2: SGHDN, FVKESK. CDR3 loop: CASSLTWGENEKLFF. Written as DNA, the CDR3 is TGTGCCAGCAGCTTAACTTGGGGCGAAAATGAAAAACTGTTTTTT.

The chain combines TRBV2 with TRBJ1-5; D unresolved. Per germline, CDR1 SNHLY and CDR2 FYNNEI. The CDR3 sequence is 12 residues long. The V end lost 7 bases, the J end lost 6 bases, and 10 bases lay between the germline ends. The DNA of the CDR3 is TGTGCCAGCACTACCTTAAGTCAGCCCCAGCATTTT. Protein sequence: CASTTLSQPQHF.

The CDR3 DNA is TGTGCCAGCACCCTGTTCCTGAGCTCTGGAAACACCATATATTTT. Translated: CASTLFLSSGNTIYF. This chain uses TRBV6-5 with TRBJ1-3; no definite D call. The CDR3 contains 15 residues. Per the germline V gene, CDR1 is MNHEY and CDR2 is SVGAGI. The ends were cut back, 7 bases at V and 0 bases at J, with 13 bases in the middle.